Given below is one T cell receptor beta chain in context. Its cognate antigen is unknown. The sample belongs to a study of T-cell memory formation after mild COVID-19. Study context: Most TCR clusters belonged to a single donor. Whole-study findings and limits: CD4+ contracting clones lay mainly in CM and EM, CD8+ ones in EMRA.

Amplification by 5'RACE using constant-segment primers produced TCR alpha and TCR beta cDNA libraries that carried sample barcodes and UMIs. In TCRdb, the 5' RACE reads were re-called with MiXCR into one record per CDR3 protein. The table shows 250,000 to 350,000 distinct CDR3 sequences, with 15% to 20% occurring only once. The germline gives CDR1 MNHEY, CDR2 SVGAGI. V was shortened by 7 bases and J by 5 bases, with 17 bases between the two germline ends. The CDR3 runs to 14 residues. The sequence was collected from a man between 18 and 35 years old who had mild COVID-19 (a few samples of this study predate the infection). Cell type and time point are not known. The sample taken for sequencing was PBMCs or a T cell subset sorted from them (not recorded which). The rearrangement uses TRBV6-5 and TRBJ1-1; possibly TRBD1 for D (6 bases). Here the CDR3 DNA reads TGTGCCAGCATTAGAGACCAAGGGGGTACTGAAGCTTTCTTT. Its translation: CASIRDQGGTEAFF.